This passage covers 28 T cell receptor beta chains from one sample sequenced in a study of shared clonotypes between healthy human individuals. Naivety among CD8 cells was defined by CD45RO negativity and positive CCR7 selection, thereby excluding terminally differentiated effector memory CD45RA+ cells. Sequenced by immunoSEQ multiplex PCR; TCRdb stores in-frame clones only, minus some. The repertoire holds more than 600,000 clones, with 92% as singletons. Sequencing used naive CD8+ T cells sorted from blood. These TCRs come from a young man in good health.

Remarks on this clone: The sample contains more than one DNA sequence encoding this CDR3. The genes are TRBV5-5 and TRBJ2-7, with 7 bases identical to TRBD1. Losses at the gene ends were 3 bases for V and 2 bases for J; bases not matched to a gene: 2. The CDR3 totals 13 residues. Per the germline V gene, CDR1 is SGHKS and CDR2 is YYEKEE (reference sequence). This chain's CDR3 is CASSWGQTYEQYF. DNA for the CDR3: TGTGCCAGCAGCTGGGGACAGACCTACGAGCAGTACTTC.

The gene calls are TRBV11-2 and TRBJ2-7; 7 positions agree with TRBD1. Germline lookup yields CDR1 SGHAT and CDR2 FQNNGV. With 4 bases clipped from V and 3 bases from J, the junction kept 15 bases outside the gene matches. This CDR3 is built from 17 residues. Written as DNA, the CDR3 is TGTGCCAGCAGCTCTCCCTCCTCGACAGGGCTCCTCTACGAGCAGTACTTC. Translation: CASSSPSSTGLLYEQYF.

This clone was seen a handful of times. The V call is TRBV21-1, the J call TRBJ1-5. TRBV21-1 is shown as a pseudogene. This CDR3 region has 17 residues. In DNA, the CDR3 is TGTGCCAGCAGCAAAGCGCGCGGAAGGGGGGAGAATCAGCCCCAGCATTTT. Its translation: CASSKARGRGENQPQHF.

V gene TRBV19 combines with J gene TRBJ2-5; 8 bases are shared with TRBD2. Looked up from germline, CDR1 is LNHDA and CDR2 is SQIVND (reference sequence). The CDR3 has 14 amino acids. Unmatched junction bases numbered 12, after V lost 8 bases and J lost 7 bases. CDR3 sequence reads: CASGIAGLSGTQYF. CDR3 bases: TGTGCCAGTGGAATAGCGGGACTATCGGGGACCCAGTACTTC.

The CDR3 is CASSDIAGVQFF. As DNA, the CDR3 is TGTGCCAGCAGCGATATAGCGGGGGTCCAGTTCTTC. The chain uses TRBV7-6 and TRBJ2-1; 9 positions match TRBD2. The germline V gene has CDR1 SGHVS and CDR2 FNYEAQ. The length of the CDR3 is 12 residues. After removal of 5 bases from V and 13 bases from J, the junction contained 6 bases not matched to a gene.

The V and J genes are TRBV29-1 and TRBJ2-3; 14 bases are shared with TRBD2. The CDR3 is made up of 17 amino acids. The ends lost 2 bases at V and 2 bases at J; junction bases unmatched: 6. CDR1 is SQVTM, CDR2 ANQGSEA, per germline. CDR3 nucleotide sequence: TGCAGCGTTGAATCCGGGACTAGCGGGAGAACCACAGATACGCAGTATTTT. Translated, it gives CSVESGTSGRTTDTQYF.

This clone was observed once. This chain uses TRBV14 with TRBJ2-1; 11 bases are shared with TRBD2. The ends lost 2 bases at V and 8 bases at J; junction bases unmatched: 11. Germline loops: CDR1 SGHDN, CDR2 FVKESK. The CDR3 runs to 17 residues. The CDR3 reads CASSQNSGRAKWDEQFF. As DNA, the CDR3 is TGTGCCAGCAGCCAAAATAGCGGGAGGGCCAAGTGGGATGAGCAGTTCTTC.

This clone was picked up one time. The rearrangement links TRBV4-1 to TRBJ1-5; no definite D call. The CDR3 extends over 14 amino acids. Trimming removed 1 base from V and 5 bases from J, with 9 bases in between. CDR1 and CDR2 (germline): MGHRA, YSYEKL. DNA for the CDR3: TGCGCCAGCAGCCAAGCAATTACCGATCAGCCCCAGCATTTT. Its translation: CASSQAITDQPQHF.

This chain uses TRBV19 with TRBJ2-1, with unresolved D. Trimming cost V 6 bases and J 5 bases, with 11 bases left between them. Germline assignment: CDR1 LNHDA and CDR2 SQIVND (reference sequence). This CDR3 has 13 amino acids. For the CDR3, the DNA is TGTGCCAGTAGGGTGATCGGAGACAATGAGCAGTTCTTC. Amino acids: CASRVIGDNEQFF.

This clone appeared a few times. The gene calls are TRBV29-1 and TRBJ2-7; D is unresolved. CDR1 is SQVTM, CDR2 ANQGSEA, per germline. V lost 7 bases and J 1 base, leaving 8 bases between the germline ends. This CDR3 is built from 11 residues. The CDR3 DNA is TGCAGCGGCTCTATTTCCTACGAGCAGTACTTC. Translated, it gives CSGSISYEQYF.

The gene calls are TRBV4-3 and TRBJ1-2; no definite D call. V shed 1 base and J shed 2 bases, with 8 bases lying between them. Germline V gives CDR1 LGHNA, CDR2 YSLEER. The CDR3 length is 14 residues. The CDR3, as DNA: TGCGCCAGCAGCCAAGGGATATCGAACTATGGCTACACCTTC. Protein product: CASSQGISNYGYTF.

The table lists this clone with a few counts. The chain couples TRBV7-9 to TRBJ2-7, with 8 bases matching TRBD1. This CDR3 comprises 15 residues. Looked up from germline, CDR1 is SEHNR and CDR2 is FQNEAQ (reference sequence). Trimming removed 4 bases from V and 1 base from J; junction bases left unmatched: 6. In nucleotides, the CDR3 is TGTGCCAGCAGCTCTTGGACAGGGTTTTCCTACGAGCAGTACTTC. Its translation is CASSSWTGFSYEQYF. Supplemented by reference TRBV7-9 and TRBJ2-7, the full variable domain reads DTGVSQNPRHKITKRGQNVTFRCDPISEHNRLYWYRQTLGQGPEFLTYFQNEAQLEKSRLLSDRFSAERPKGSFSTLEIQRTEQGDSAMYLCASSSWTGFSYEQYFGPGTRLTVT.

The chain uses TRBV7-3 and TRBJ2-3; the D is unclear. Germline CDR1 and CDR2: SGHTA and FQGTGA. Trimming cost V 4 bases and J 1 base, with 6 bases left between them. This CDR3 has 13 amino acids. In DNA form, the CDR3 reads TGTGCCAGCAGCTCCTCTGGCACAGATACGCAGTATTTT. This translates into CASSSSGTDTQYF.

V gene TRBV27 combines with J gene TRBJ2-7; possible D gene TRBD1, 5 bases. Germline V gives CDR1 MNHEY, CDR2 SMNVEV (reference sequence). V lost 2 bases and J 3 bases, leaving 11 bases between the germline ends. This CDR3 region has 14 residues. The CDR3 protein is CASSLQQGYYEQYF. In DNA form, the CDR3 reads TGTGCCAGCAGTTTACAGCAGGGATACTACGAGCAGTACTTC.

The chain joins TRBV19 to TRBJ2-7; 8 positions match TRBD1. Germline V lookup: CDR1 LNHDA, CDR2 SQIVND (reference sequence). CDR3 length equals 15 residues. Losses at the gene ends were 4 bases for V and 2 bases for J; bases not matched to a gene: 7. The DNA for the CDR3 is TGTGCCAGTAGTAGGGGACAGGCTGGCCCCTACGAGCAGTACTTC. Its protein is CASSRGQAGPYEQYF. The complete variable domain, with remaining parts taken from reference TRBV19 and TRBJ2-7, reads DGGITQSPKYLFRKEGQNVTLSCEQNLNHDAMYWYRQDPGQGLRLIYYSQIVNDFQKGDIAEGYSVSREKKESFPLTVTSAQKNPTAFYLCASSRGQAGPYEQYFGPGTRLTVT.

V and J are TRBV7-2 and TRBJ2-1, with D uncertain. Germline loops: CDR1 SGHTA, CDR2 FQGNSA. The CDR3 length is 15 residues. With 5 bases removed from V and 0 bases from J, the gap between germline ends came to 11 bases. CDR3 bases: TGTGCCAGCAGCGCCGACTTGAGCTCCTACAATGAGCAGTTCTTC. Translating gives CASSADLSSYNEQFF.

The rearrangement joins TRBV28 to TRBJ1-1, with D possibly matching TRBD1 (6 bases). Trimming stripped 5 bases from V and 0 bases from J, with 7 bases between. The CDR3 extends over 13 amino acids. Per the germline V gene, CDR1 is MDHEN and CDR2 is SYDVKM. CDR3 sequence: CASSPGVNTEAFF. CDR3 nucleotide sequence: TGTGCCAGCAGTCCAGGGGTGAACACTGAAGCTTTCTTT.

The gene calls are TRBV4-3 and TRBJ2-1, with 8 positions matching TRBD1. Germline lookup yields CDR1 LGHNA and CDR2 YSLEER. This CDR3 has 13 residues. Losses at the gene ends were 5 bases for V and 5 bases for J; bases not matched to a gene: 2. The CDR3, as DNA: TGCGCCAGCAGCTGGACAGGGAACAATGAGCAGTTCTTC. Translated: CASSWTGNNEQFF.

This clone was seen only once. V usage is TRBV4-1 and J usage is TRBJ2-1, with 8 bases that match TRBD2. The germline V gene has CDR1 MGHRA and CDR2 YSYEKL. The trim removed 5 bases at V and 7 bases at J, leaving 13 bases unmatched. The CDR3 has 16 amino acids. CDR3 coding DNA: TGCGCCAGCAGCTTAGAGCGGGGGACTTCGGGTAATGAGCAGTTCTTC. Amino acids: CASSLERGTSGNEQFF.

This chain links TRBV6-1 with TRBJ1-5; the D is unclear. The V gene's germline CDR1 is MNHNS and CDR2 SASEGT. CDR3 length: 17 amino acids. V lost 2 bases, J lost 6 bases, and 20 bases lay in between. For the CDR3, the DNA is TGTGCCAGCAGTGAATTCGGAGGAGGGAGAGGTGGTCAGCCCCAGCATTTT. This encodes CASSEFGGGRGGQPQHF.

The chain is built from TRBV2 and TRBJ1-2; 8 nucleotides align to TRBD1. The CDR3 consists of 14 residues. CDR1 and CDR2 (germline): SNHLY, FYNNEI. V was clipped by 7 bases and J by 4 bases; unmatched bases: 8. CDR3 DNA sequence: TGTGCCAGCAACGGTCCAGGGGGCCTCTATGGCTACACCTTC. Amino acids: CASNGPGGLYGYTF.

The CDR3 sequence: CASSVGNTQYF. Written as DNA, the CDR3 is TGTGCCAGCAGCGTAGGGAATACGCAGTATTTT. V is TRBV9 and J is TRBJ2-3; D is unclear. Germline-derived CDR1 and CDR2 are SGDLS and YYNGEE. With 0 bases removed from V and 7 bases from J, the gap between germline ends came to 3 bases. This CDR3 spans 11 amino acids. The full variable domain, in which reference TRBV9 and TRBJ2-3 provide the parts outside the CDR3, is DSGVTQTPKHLITATGQRVTLRCSPRSGDLSVYWYQQSLDQGLQFLIQYYNGEERAKGNILERFSAQQFPDLHSELNLSSLELGDSALYFCASSVGNTQYFGPGTRLTVL.

The chain employs TRBV29-1 and TRBJ2-5; TRBD1 matches 8 bases. V was pared by 7 bases and J by 6 bases, with 13 bases of the junction left unmatched. The germline V gene has CDR1 SQVTM and CDR2 ANQGSEA. The CDR3 is 14 residues long. CDR3 region: CSGGRDRPRKTQYF. Here the CDR3 DNA reads TGCAGCGGAGGTCGGGACAGGCCTAGAAAGACCCAGTACTTC. The whole variable domain, filled in from reference TRBV29-1 and TRBJ2-5, reads SAVISQKPSRDICQRGTSLTIQCQVDSQVTMMFWYRQQPGQSLTLIATANQGSEATYESGFVIDKFPISRPNLTFSTLTVSNMSPEDSSIYLCSGGRDRPRKTQYFGPGTRLLVL.

V usage is TRBV9 and J usage is TRBJ2-3; 11 bases map to TRBD2. Germline V gives CDR1 SGDLS, CDR2 YYNGEE. There are 17 residues in the CDR3. V was pared by 2 bases and J by 1 base, with 6 bases of the junction left unmatched. The CDR3 DNA reads TGTGCCAGCAGCGTCAAAGTAGCGGGAGGGGGCACAGATACGCAGTATTTT. Protein sequence: CASSVKVAGGGTDTQYF.

Note on this clone: The identical CDR3 is also encoded by other nucleotide sequences in the sample. The V and J genes are TRBV6-5 and TRBJ2-6; D ambiguous. CDR1 is MNHEY, CDR2 SVGAGI, per germline. Trimming pared 2 bases from V and 4 bases from J, leaving 9 bases between. The CDR3 runs 15 residues. Here the CDR3 DNA reads TGTGCCAGCAGTTACGGTGTTTCCGGGGCCAACGTCCTGACTTTC. As protein: CASSYGVSGANVLTF.

The chain is built from TRBV29-1 and TRBJ2-7; a possible D gene is TRBD2 (5 bases). Per the germline V gene, CDR1 is SQVTM and CDR2 is ANQGSEA. Trimming cost V 6 bases and J 3 bases, with 18 bases left between them. This CDR3 is 14 amino acids long. As DNA, the CDR3 is TGCAGCGTAGTTAGCGCCGAGAGTATCTACGAGCAGTACTTC. Translation: CSVVSAESIYEQYF.

This clone occurred once. The chain is built from TRBV27 and TRBJ2-5; the D is unclear. The CDR3 is 13 residues long. Deletions cut 4 bases from V and 0 bases from J, with 6 bases between. Germline assignment: CDR1 MNHEY and CDR2 SMNVEV (reference sequence). CDR3 sequence: CASSYQDQETQYF. DNA for the CDR3: TGTGCCAGCAGTTATCAGGACCAAGAGACCCAGTACTTC.

The chain couples TRBV29-1 to TRBJ2-7, with 10 nucleotides matching TRBD2. Trimming removed 6 bases from V and 2 bases from J; junction bases left unmatched: 7. CDR1 is SQVTM, CDR2 ANQGSEA, per germline. There are 14 residues in the CDR3. The CDR3 DNA follows: TGCAGCGTCCTTGGACTAGCGGACGCCTACGAGCAGTACTTC. Translation gives CSVLGLADAYEQYF.